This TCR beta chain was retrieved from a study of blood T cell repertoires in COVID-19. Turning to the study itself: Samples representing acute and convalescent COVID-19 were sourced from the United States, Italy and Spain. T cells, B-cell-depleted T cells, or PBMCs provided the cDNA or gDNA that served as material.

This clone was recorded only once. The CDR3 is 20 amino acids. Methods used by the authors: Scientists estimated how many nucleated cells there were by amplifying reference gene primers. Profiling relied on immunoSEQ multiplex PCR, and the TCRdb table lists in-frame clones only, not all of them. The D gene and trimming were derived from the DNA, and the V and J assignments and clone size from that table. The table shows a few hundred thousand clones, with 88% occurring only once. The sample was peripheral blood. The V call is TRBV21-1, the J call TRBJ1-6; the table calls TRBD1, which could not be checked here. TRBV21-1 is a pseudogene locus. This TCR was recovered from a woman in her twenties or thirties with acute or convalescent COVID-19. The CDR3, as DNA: TGTGCCAGCAGCAAACGGGACAGGGGGGCGCTGAGGCTGAGGTATTCACCCCTCCACTTT. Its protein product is CASSKRDRGALRLRYSPLHF.